Listed below are T cell receptor beta chains from one sample, sequenced in a study of long-term antiretroviral therapy in people with HIV. Using immunoSEQ multiplex PCR, the repertoire was profiled, and TCRdb retains in-frame clones only, with some absent. This sample has approximately 12,000 clones, with more than 85% found just once. This material consisted of unsorted PBMCs, taken 0.2 years before starting antiretroviral therapy. These TCRs come from a woman in her 40s with HIV. Each CDR3 is given with its conserved first and last residue. D genes are given only for firm matches. Where a row states a size, it is once, few, many or the class of an expanded clone; other rows omit it.

len: 15; j_gene: TRBJ2-3; d_gene: TRBD2; v_gene: TRBV30; abundance: NA; CDR3aa: CAWSLGRGVADTQYF; CDR3nt: TGTGCCTGGAGCCTCGGTCGGGGGGTGGCAGATACGCAGTATTTT
len: 17; j_gene: TRBJ2-3; d_gene: TRBD2; v_gene: TRBV27; abundance: NA; CDR3aa: CASSLGAGGASTDTQYF; CDR3nt: TGTGCCAGCAGTTTAGGGGCGGGGGGAGCTAGCACAGATACGCAGTATTTT
len: 13; j_gene: TRBJ1-1; d_gene: NA; v_gene: TRBV30; abundance: NA; CDR3aa: CAWSGRPSYEAFF; CDR3nt: TGTGCCTGGAGTGGTCGCCCGAGTTATGAAGCTTTCTTT
len: 16; j_gene: TRBJ1-5; d_gene: NA; v_gene: TRBV19; abundance: NA; CDR3aa: CASSNEEGSFEEPQHF; CDR3nt: TGTGCCAGTAGTAATGAGGAGGGCAGCTTCGAGGAGCCCCAGCATTTT
len: 18; j_gene: TRBJ2-5; d_gene: NA; v_gene: TRBV27; abundance: NA; CDR3aa: CASSPFLPGTLTQETQYF; CDR3nt: TGTGCCAGCAGTCCTTTCCTGCCCGGGACACTTACTCAAGAGACCCAGTACTTC
len: 15; j_gene: TRBJ1-6; d_gene: TRBD1; v_gene: TRBV7-2; abundance: NA; CDR3aa: CASSLTGQGHSPLHF; CDR3nt: TGTGCCAGCAGCTTGACGGGACAGGGCCATTCACCCCTCCACTTT
len: 14; j_gene: TRBJ1-2; d_gene: TRBD1; v_gene: TRBV2; abundance: NA; CDR3aa: CASSKLDRAWGYTF; CDR3nt: TGTGCCAGCAGTAAATTGGACAGGGCATGGGGCTACACCTTC
len: 16; j_gene: TRBJ2-3; d_gene: NA; v_gene: TRBV29-1; abundance: NA; CDR3aa: CSVEGVQGLDADTQYF; CDR3nt: TGCAGCGTTGAAGGTGTGCAGGGGCTCGACGCAGATACGCAGTATTTT
len: 14; j_gene: TRBJ2-1; d_gene: NA; v_gene: TRBV2; abundance: once; CDR3aa: CASSALVSHNEQFF; CDR3nt: TGTGCCAGCAGTGCCCTGGTGAGCCACAATGAGCAGTTCTTC
len: 17; j_gene: TRBJ1-2; d_gene: NA; v_gene: TRBV7-2; abundance: NA; CDR3aa: CASSLDQGQGRWNGYTF; CDR3nt: TGTGCCAGCAGCTTAGATCAGGGGCAGGGACGATGGAATGGCTACACCTTC
len: 12; j_gene: TRBJ1-2; d_gene: NA; v_gene: TRBV28; abundance: NA; CDR3aa: CASGESWKGYTF; CDR3nt: TGTGCCAGTGGAGAGAGTTGGAAGGGCTACACCTTC